The 6 T cell receptor beta chains listed next were all sequenced from one sample in a study of cytomegalovirus exposure and HLA in healthy donors. It was with 60 Vbeta and 13 Jbeta primers that the PCR ran. The method was immunoSEQ multiplex PCR; TCRdb's version includes in-frame clones alone and lacks a portion of them. The sample shows 120,000 or so clones, about four fifths of them seen only once. The sequenced sample was PBMCs. The origin of the receptors is a woman aged 40 to 55 in good health and CMV-seropositive.

The chain combines TRBV7-9 with TRBJ1-2, with D perhaps TRBD1 (6 bases). This CDR3 comprises 15 residues. Germline V CDR1 and CDR2: SEHNR, FQNEAQ (reference sequence). Trimming took 6 bases from V and 7 from J, leaving 21 bases between them. The CDR3 region is CASRERGSLGGGYTF. The CDR3 nucleotides are TGTGCCAGCAGGGAACGGGGCTCCCTAGGGGGTGGCTACACCTTC.

This clone was seen once. This chain joins TRBV7-8 and TRBJ2-2; 11 nucleotides line up with TRBD1. J lost 8 bases, V lost 5 bases, and 10 bases had no gene match. This CDR3 spans 16 amino acids. Germline V CDR1 and CDR2: SGHVS, FQNEAQ. In DNA, the CDR3 is TGTGCCAGCAGCAACCTTGGACAGGGGGCAACGGGGGAGCTGTTTTTT. Protein sequence: CASSNLGQGATGELFF.

This clone showed up just once. V gene TRBV27 combines with J gene TRBJ2-1, with 7 bases that match TRBD2. With 7 bases clipped from V and 6 bases from J, the junction kept 9 bases outside the gene matches. The CDR3 runs to 14 residues. CDR1 is MNHEY, CDR2 SMNVEV, per germline (reference sequence). In DNA, the CDR3 is TGTGCCAGCATTGGCACAGGACTAGTCAATGAGCAGTTCTTC. Its protein product is CASIGTGLVNEQFF.

The V gene is TRBV10-2, the J gene TRBJ2-2; 10 bases line up with TRBD2. CDR3 length: 16 residues. Germline V gene sequence: CDR1 WSHSY, CDR2 SAAADI. V dropped 2 bases and J dropped 4; count of bases not matched to a gene: 4. This chain's CDR3 is CASSERLAGFTGELFF. The CDR3 DNA sequence: TGCGCCAGCAGTGAGCGACTAGCGGGCTTCACCGGGGAGCTGTTTTTT.

The CDR3 region has the DNA TGTGCCAGCAGCTCCCAGACAGGCTCCTACGAGCAGTACTTC. It translates to CASSSQTGSYEQYF. The J gene is TRBJ2-7, the V gene TRBV9; weak D call: TRBD1 (6 bases). This CDR3 has 14 amino acids. The germline V and J ends were trimmed by 4 bases and 0 bases, with 11 bases remaining between them. Looked up from germline, CDR1 is SGDLS and CDR2 is YYNGEE.

This sequence joins TRBV5-1 and TRBJ1-2, with 7 bases that match TRBD1. The V segment lost 4 bases and the J segment 4 bases; nucleotides outside the gene matches: 13. The CDR3 is 16 amino acids. Germline values: CDR1 SGHRS, CDR2 YFSETQ. CDR3 in amino acids: CASSPGQALDAYGYTF. The CDR3 region has the DNA TGCGCCAGCAGCCCAGGACAGGCCTTAGATGCCTATGGCTACACCTTC. Variable domain in full (rest from reference TRBV5-1 and TRBJ1-2): KAGVTQTPRYLIKTRGQQVTLSCSPISGHRSVSWYQQTPGQGLQFLFEYFSETQRNKGNFPGRFSGRQFSNSRSEMNVSTLELGDSALYLCASSPGQALDAYGYTFGSGTRLTVV.